The subject of this entry is one T cell receptor (beta chain). It lacks a known antigen. Base qualities are missing; no much larger clone stands one base away. The immunoSEQ Assay, a bias-controlled multiplex PCR, was used to amplify TCRbeta CDR3 regions from genomic DNA. In the paper's pipeline: Within the assay, amplification of reference gene primers was used to estimate how many nucleated cells each sample contained. Sequence reads were collapsed and filtered to measure the absolute abundance of every unique TCRbeta CDR3 rearrangement. For each sample, productive Simpson clonality was calculated as the square root of Simpson's diversity index over productive rearrangements. The immuneACCESS repertoire file appears here via TCRdb, limited to in-frame rearrangements. These files lack a portion of the clones; in checked studies, under half of the deficit traces to unresolved V genes, and the cause of the others is not known. The DNA gave D and trimming, while V, J and clone size come from that table. In this sample the table shows about 83,000 clones, around 86% of which occur a single time. About 8.5% of the sample lies in the top ten.

The sample belongs to a study of blood T cell repertoires in COVID-19 (dated by TCRdb to about 2020). Background on the whole study: Samples covering the acute and convalescent phases of COVID-19 were provided by collaborators in the United States, Italy and Spain. Where available, HLA class I and class II types were taken from metadata supplied by the sample provider and were not determined by assay-based typing. Samples were obtained from the ongoing ImmuneRACE study (first 160 participants) and from 1,000 to 1,500 subjects provided by 6 global collaborators. Subjects who had been exposed to COVID-19, were actively infected with it, or had recovered from it provided the deeply sampled blood TCRbeta repertoires that made up the dataset. The prospective study material was composed of cDNA or gDNA derived from T cells, B-cell-depleted T cells, or PBMCs. Nearly every sample came with metadata listing a de-identified subject ID, COVID-19 status, age in years and sex. A freely available public database, intended as a resource for researchers studying the immune response to SARS-CoV-2, is where the repertoires were released.

V gives up 0 bases and J gives up 5 bases, and the segment between their germline ends measures 15 bases. CDR3 length: 15 amino acids, cysteine to phenylalanine. Only the CDR3 DNA is retained, 45 bases long and in frame from the first base. The germline V gene specifies SGDLS as CDR1 and YYNGEE as CDR2. Collaborating institutions collected whole blood in K2EDTA tubes following their own protocols. For TCRbeta analysis, collaborators shipped samples in one of three forms: frozen whole blood, isolated PBMCs, or DNA extracted from either of those sample types. Summary of the overall study and its limitations: Clinical and demographic metadata were provided uncurated, with the amount varying by source and participant.

The sequenced sample consisted of peripheral blood. The sequence joins TRBV9 to TRBJ2-7, with a tentative D gene TRBD2 over 6 matching bases. The sequence was collected from a man aged 50 to 59 with active COVID-19. The base sequence is TGTGCCAGCAGCGTAGCCGGACTACCCCTTGACGAGCAGTACTTC. This gives the protein CASSVAGLPLDEQYF. Outside the CDR3, residues come from the reference TRBV9 and TRBJ2-7 proteins, so the full variable domain is: DSGVTQTPKHLITATGQRVTLRCSPRSGDLSVYWYQQSLDQGLQFLIQYYNGEERAKGNILERFSAQQFPDLHSELNLSSLELGDSALYFCASSVAGLPLDEQYFGPGTRLTVT.